This entry lists 18 T cell receptor beta chains sequenced from one sample in a study of immune evolution from preneoplasia to lung adenocarcinoma. The data were produced by immunoSEQ multiplex PCR, yet TCRdb's version contains in-frame clones alone and is incomplete. The table shows around 1,000 clones, with 70% to 90% occurring only once. Specimen: FFPE tissue from an adenomatous hyperplasia lung lesion. Sample subset: atypical adenomatous hyperplasia (AAH), lung preneoplasia. These receptors came from a person aged 60-79 years with lung adenocarcinoma.

The V and J genes are TRBV7-6 and TRBJ2-1, with 7 bases that match TRBD1. Trimming removed 1 base from V and 6 bases from J; junction bases left unmatched: 6. CDR3 length: 15 residues. Germline CDR1 is SGHVS and CDR2 is FNYEAQ. CDR3 bases: TGTGCCAGCAGCTTAGAGTGGGACAGTTTCAATGAGCAGTTCTTC. It codes for CASSLEWDSFNEQFF.

As to this clone: The identical CDR3 is also encoded by other nucleotide sequences in the sample. The V gene is TRBV4-2, the J gene TRBJ1-2; D is uncertain. CDR1 and CDR2 from the germline V gene are LGHNA and YNFKEQ. V gave up 0 bases and J gave up 4 bases, with 3 bases separating them. This CDR3 spans 12 amino acids. For the CDR3, the DNA is TGTGCCAGCAGCCAAGATTCCTATGGCTACACCTTC. Translated: CASSQDSYGYTF.

The rearrangement links TRBV30 to TRBJ1-1, with unresolved D. Between the trimmed V and J ends, which lost 4 bases and 6 bases, there was a span of 12 bases. The CDR3 consists of 12 residues. The germline gives CDR1 GTSNPN, CDR2 SVGIG (reference sequence). CDR3 loop: CAWISANAEAFF. For the CDR3, the DNA is TGTGCCTGGATTTCGGCAAACGCTGAAGCTTTCTTT.

Concerning this clone: Mismatch with germline at one junction end may stem from a read error. Other nucleotide sequences from this sample produce the same CDR3. The chain is built from TRBV2 and TRBJ2-5; the D is unclear. Germline CDR1 SNHLY, CDR2 FYNNEI. The CDR3 extends over 13 amino acids. The CDR3 spells CASSEVIGAIQYF. In DNA form, the CDR3 reads TGTGCCAGCAGCGAAGTTATAGGAGCGATCCAGTACTTC.

The chain combines TRBV4-1 with TRBJ2-3, with 11 positions matching TRBD1. V trimming: 4 bases; J trimming: 0 bases; junction bases outside the gene matches: 6. The length of the CDR3 is 17 residues. In germline, CDR1 is MGHRA, CDR2 YSYEKL. The CDR3 nucleotides are TGCGCCAGCAGCCCCTCCGGGACAGGGGGTAGCACAGATACGCAGTATTTT. Translating gives CASSPSGTGGSTDTQYF.

The chain has TRBV6-5 and TRBJ2-3, with 7 bases that match TRBD2. The trim removed 0 bases at V and 4 bases at J, leaving 4 bases unmatched. This CDR3 contains 15 residues. Germline lookup yields CDR1 MNHEY and CDR2 SVGAGI. The CDR3 sequence: CASSYSGLQSDTQYF. DNA for the CDR3: TGTGCCAGCAGTTACTCGGGACTACAGTCAGATACGCAGTATTTT.

This chain joins TRBV4-2 and TRBJ2-4; D is unclear. Germline CDR1 reads LGHNA; CDR2 reads YNFKEQ. Trimming removed 4 bases from V and 11 bases from J, with 18 bases in between. CDR3 size: 14 residues. In nucleotides, the CDR3 is TGTGCCAGCAGCCCCCGGGTCCCCCAAAGTGTTCAGTACTTC. Its translation: CASSPRVPQSVQYF.

With respect to this clone: The junction departs from germline at one end; a sequencing error may be responsible. The chain carries TRBV7-8 and TRBJ1-6; TRBD1 is a possible D gene (5 bases). The CDR3 contains 14 residues. CDR1 and CDR2 (germline): SGHVS, FQNEAQ. This CDR3 is CTSSLGTPGSPLHF. The CDR3 coding sequence is TGTACCAGCAGCTTAGGGACTCCAGGTTCACCCCTCCACTTT. Looking up the rest from reference TRBV7-8 and TRBJ1-6 gives the full variable domain: GAGVSQSPRYKVAKRGQDVALRCDPISGHVSLFWYQQALGQGPEFLTYFQNEAQLDKSGLPSDRFFAERPEGSVSTLKIQRTQQEDSAVYLCTSSLGTPGSPLHFGNGTRLTVT.

The rearrangement links TRBV18 to TRBJ2-3; TRBD2 matches at 15 bases. CDR1 and CDR2 from the germline V gene are KGHSH and LQKENI. The length of the CDR3 is 16 residues. V lost 0 bases to trimming and J lost 5 bases; unmatched junction nucleotides: 0. In DNA form, the CDR3 reads TGTGCCAGCTCACCACCGGGACTAGCGGGAGGAGATACGCAGTATTTT. It encodes CASSPPGLAGGDTQYF.

The chain combines TRBV18 with TRBJ1-2; a weak D match, TRBD1 (6 bases). There are 15 residues in the CDR3. The germline V gene encodes CDR1 KGHSH and CDR2 LQKENI. The ends were cut back, 0 bases at V and 2 bases at J, with 10 bases in the middle. CDR3 bases: TGTGCCAGCTCACCACCGCAGGGGATCAACTATGGCTACACCTTC. Residues: CASSPPQGINYGYTF.

As for this clone: The junction differs from germline at one of its ends, possibly a read error. The CDR3 region has the DNA TGCTCCAGCAGCGACACTAGCGGGAGCTCCTACAATGAGCAGTTCTTC. It is translated as CSSSDTSGSSYNEQFF. The chain couples TRBV5-1 to TRBJ2-1, with TRBD2 matching 11 bases. The length of the CDR3 is 16 residues. Looked up from germline, CDR1 is SGHRS and CDR2 is YFSETQ.

The chain uses TRBV2 and TRBJ2-6; D gene ambiguous. Trimming left V 6 bases short and J 0 bases short, with 12 bases between. Germline assignment: CDR1 SNHLY and CDR2 FYNNEI. CDR3 length: 16 residues. CDR3 sequence reads: CASRVDGYSGANVLTF. CDR3 bases: TGTGCCAGCAGAGTGGACGGCTACTCTGGGGCCAACGTCCTGACTTTC.

J is TRBJ2-7 and V is TRBV11-2; possibly TRBD2 for D (6 bases). Trimming took off 5 bases at V and 8 bases at J, with 19 bases between the two ends. The germline CDR1 and CDR2 sequences are SGHAT and FQNNGV. This CDR3 is built from 14 residues. The CDR3 spells CASSQLLDYTQQYF. CDR3 sequence (DNA): TGTGCCAGCAGCCAACTTCTGGACTATACTCAGCAGTACTTC.

This CDR3 reads CASSLVRGIMNTEAFF. The DNA of the CDR3 is TGTGCCAGCAGCTTGGTTAGGGGAATTATGAACACTGAAGCTTTCTTT. The chain uses TRBV5-4 and TRBJ1-1, with D perhaps matching TRBD1 (5 bases). With 0 bases removed from V and 0 bases from J, the gap between germline ends came to 12 bases. CDR3 length: 16 amino acids. Germline CDR1 SGHNT, CDR2 YYREEE (reference sequence). The full variable domain, with the rest looked up from reference TRBV5-4 and TRBJ1-1, is ETGVTQSPTHLIKTRGQQVTLRCSSQSGHNTVSWYQQALGQGPQFIFQYYREEENGRGNFPPRFSGLQFPNYSSELNVNALELDDSALYLCASSLVRGIMNTEAFFGQGTRLTVV.

The chain has TRBV21-1 and TRBJ2-1; the D call TRBD2 from the table was never checked on the DNA. TRBV21-1 counts as a pseudogene. The CDR3 consists of 16 residues. The CDR3 here is CASSPEEGSSYNEQFF. The CDR3 DNA reads as TGTGCCAGCAGCCCCGAGGAGGGCAGCTCCTACAATGAGCAGTTCTTC.

DNA of the CDR3: TGCAGCTCCGAATCTGAGGGGTGGGGAAACACCATATATTTT. As protein: CSSESEGWGNTIYF. The chain links TRBV29-1 to TRBJ1-3; D might be TRBD1 (5 bases). There are 14 residues in the CDR3. Germline V gene lookup returns CDR1 SQVTM and CDR2 ANQGSEA. V lost 8 bases and J lost 4, with 18 bases in between.

This clone was recorded only once. V is TRBV19 and J is TRBJ2-1; 11 bases map to TRBD1. The germline V gene has CDR1 LNHDA and CDR2 SQIVND (reference sequence). Unmatched junction bases numbered 6, after V lost 8 bases and J lost 3 bases. CDR3 size: 15 residues. This chain's CDR3 is CASYPGTGGYNEQFF. CDR3 in DNA: TGTGCCAGTTACCCCGGGACAGGGGGCTACAATGAGCAGTTCTTC. Drawing the rest from reference TRBV19 and TRBJ2-1, the complete variable domain is DGGITQSPKYLFRKEGQNVTLSCEQNLNHDAMYWYRQDPGQGLRLIYYSQIVNDFQKGDIAEGYSVSREKKESFPLTVTSAQKNPTAFYLCASYPGTGGYNEQFFGPGTRLTVL.

The V gene is TRBV19, the J gene TRBJ2-1; D may be TRBD2 (6 bases). Germline CDR1 is LNHDA and CDR2 is SQIVND (reference sequence). Trimming stripped 6 bases from V and 5 bases from J, with 17 bases between. The CDR3 covers 15 residues. The CDR3 protein is CASSRTNGGNNEQFF. The DNA for the CDR3 is TGTGCCAGTAGCAGGACTAACGGGGGAAACAATGAGCAGTTCTTC.